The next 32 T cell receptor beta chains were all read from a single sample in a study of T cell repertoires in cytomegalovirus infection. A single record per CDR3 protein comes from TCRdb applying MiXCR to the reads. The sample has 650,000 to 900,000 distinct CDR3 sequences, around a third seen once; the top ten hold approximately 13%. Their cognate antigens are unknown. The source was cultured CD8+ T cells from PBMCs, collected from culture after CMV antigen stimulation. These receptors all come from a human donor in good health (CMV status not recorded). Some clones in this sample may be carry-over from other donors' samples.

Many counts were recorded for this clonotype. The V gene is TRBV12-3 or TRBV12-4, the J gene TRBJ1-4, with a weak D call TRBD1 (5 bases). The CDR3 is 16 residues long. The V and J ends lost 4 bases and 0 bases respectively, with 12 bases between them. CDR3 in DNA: TGTGCCAGCAGTTGGACATCGCCGACAACTAATGAAAAACTGTTTTTT. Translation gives CASSWTSPTTNEKLFF.

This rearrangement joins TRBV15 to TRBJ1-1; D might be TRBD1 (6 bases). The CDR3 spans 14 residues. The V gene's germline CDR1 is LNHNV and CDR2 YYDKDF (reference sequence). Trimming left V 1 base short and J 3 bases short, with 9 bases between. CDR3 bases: TGTGCCACCAGCAGAGTGGAGGGGGACACTGAAGCTTTCTTT. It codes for CATSRVEGDTEAFF.

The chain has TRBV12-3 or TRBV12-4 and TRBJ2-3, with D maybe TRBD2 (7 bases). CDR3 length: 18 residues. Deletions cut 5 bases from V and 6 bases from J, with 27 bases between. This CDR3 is CASSPFSYNREGLDTQYF. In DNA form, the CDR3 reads TGTGCCAGCAGTCCCTTTTCGTACAACAGGGAGGGTTTGGATACGCAGTATTTT.

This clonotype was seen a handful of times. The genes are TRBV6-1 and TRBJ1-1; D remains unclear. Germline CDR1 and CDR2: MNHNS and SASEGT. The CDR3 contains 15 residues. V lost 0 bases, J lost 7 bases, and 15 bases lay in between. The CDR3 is CASSEAAQGSDEAFF. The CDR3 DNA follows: TGTGCCAGCAGTGAAGCCGCGCAAGGCTCCGATGAAGCTTTCTTT.

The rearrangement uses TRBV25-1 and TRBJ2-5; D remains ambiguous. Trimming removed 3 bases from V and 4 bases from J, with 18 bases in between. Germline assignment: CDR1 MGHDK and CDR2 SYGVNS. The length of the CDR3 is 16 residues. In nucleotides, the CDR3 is TGTGCCAGCAGTGAGTCTCCCCCCCGCCTAATAGAGACCCAGTACTTC. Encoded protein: CASSESPPRLIETQYF.

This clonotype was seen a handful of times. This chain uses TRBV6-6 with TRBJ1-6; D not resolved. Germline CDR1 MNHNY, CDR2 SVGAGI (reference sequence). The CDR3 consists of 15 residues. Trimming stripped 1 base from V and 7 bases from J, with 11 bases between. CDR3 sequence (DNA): TGTGCCAGCAGTTACTTTCGGACTGACAATTCACCCCTCCACTTT. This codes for CASSYFRTDNSPLHF.

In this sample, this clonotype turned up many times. The CDR3 spells CASRVPGIPNTEAFF. Written as DNA, the CDR3 is TGTGCCAGCAGGGTCCCCGGGATCCCGAACACTGAAGCTTTCTTT. The V and J genes are TRBV7-9 and TRBJ1-1, with no clear D. The CDR3 has 15 residues. V lost 6 bases to trimming and J lost 1 base, with 15 bases between them. CDR1 and CDR2 (germline): SEHNR, FQNEAQ (reference sequence).

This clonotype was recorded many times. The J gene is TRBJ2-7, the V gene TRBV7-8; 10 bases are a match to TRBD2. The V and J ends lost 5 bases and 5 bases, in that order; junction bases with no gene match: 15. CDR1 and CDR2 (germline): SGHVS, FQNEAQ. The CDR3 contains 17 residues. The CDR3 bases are TGTGCCAGCAGCCGGACTAGCGGCGGACAAGTCCCCAACGAGCAGTACGTC. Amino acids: CASSRTSGGQVPNEQYV.

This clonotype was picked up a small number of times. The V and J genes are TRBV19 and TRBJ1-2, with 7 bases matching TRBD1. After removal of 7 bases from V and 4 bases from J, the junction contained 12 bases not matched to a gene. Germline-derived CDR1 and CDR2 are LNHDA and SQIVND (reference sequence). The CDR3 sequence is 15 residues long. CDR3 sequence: CASTSAMSGGYGYTF. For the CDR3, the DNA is TGTGCCAGTACCTCCGCGATGTCAGGGGGCTATGGCTACACCTTC.

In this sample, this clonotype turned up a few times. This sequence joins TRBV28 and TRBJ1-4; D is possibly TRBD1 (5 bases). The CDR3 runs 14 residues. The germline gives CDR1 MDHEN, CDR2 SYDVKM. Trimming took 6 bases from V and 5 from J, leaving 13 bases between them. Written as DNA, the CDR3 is TGTGCCAGCAGGACAGCAGCCCGAAATGAAAAACTGTTTTTT. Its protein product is CASRTAARNEKLFF.

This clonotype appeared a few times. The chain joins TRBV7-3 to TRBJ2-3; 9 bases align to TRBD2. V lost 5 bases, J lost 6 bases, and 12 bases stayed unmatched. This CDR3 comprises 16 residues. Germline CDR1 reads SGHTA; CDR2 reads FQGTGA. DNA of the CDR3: TGTGCCAGCAGCCGTGGAGTAGCGGGGGACCTGGATACGCAGTATTTT. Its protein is CASSRGVAGDLDTQYF.

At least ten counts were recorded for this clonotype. CDR3 protein: CASSFGSLNEQFF. CDR3 sequence (DNA): TGTGCCAGCAGCTTTGGGTCGCTTAATGAGCAGTTCTTC. The chain couples TRBV7-2 to TRBJ2-1; no firm D call. Trimming took 3 bases from V and 7 from J, leaving 10 bases between them. The CDR3 sequence is 13 residues long. Germline V gene sequence: CDR1 SGHTA, CDR2 FQGNSA.

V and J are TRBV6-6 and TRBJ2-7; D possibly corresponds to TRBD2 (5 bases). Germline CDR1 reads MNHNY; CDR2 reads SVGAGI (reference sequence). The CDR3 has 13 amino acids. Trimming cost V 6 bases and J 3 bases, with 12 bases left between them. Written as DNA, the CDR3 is TGTGCCAGCAGCCCCGGTAGCGTCTACGAGCAGTACGTC. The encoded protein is CASSPGSVYEQYV.

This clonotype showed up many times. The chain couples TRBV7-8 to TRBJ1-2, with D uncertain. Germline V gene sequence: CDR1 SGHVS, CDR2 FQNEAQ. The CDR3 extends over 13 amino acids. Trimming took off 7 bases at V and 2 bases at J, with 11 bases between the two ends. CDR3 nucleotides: TGTGCCAGCACCGCGGGTGGGAACTATGGCTACACCTTC. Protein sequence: CASTAGGNYGYTF.

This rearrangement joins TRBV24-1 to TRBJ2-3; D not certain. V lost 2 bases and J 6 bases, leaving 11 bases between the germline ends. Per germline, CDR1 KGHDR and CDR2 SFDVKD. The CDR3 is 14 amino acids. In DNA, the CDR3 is TGTGCCACCAGTGATTGGGCTTTAGGGGATACGCAGTATTTT. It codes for CATSDWALGDTQYF.

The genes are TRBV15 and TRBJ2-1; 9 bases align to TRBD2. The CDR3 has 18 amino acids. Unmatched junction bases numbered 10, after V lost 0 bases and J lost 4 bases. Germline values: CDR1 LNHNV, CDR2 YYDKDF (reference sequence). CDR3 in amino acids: CATSRELLIAGVYNEQFF. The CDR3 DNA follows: TGTGCCACCAGCAGAGAACTCCTAATAGCGGGGGTTTACAATGAGCAGTTCTTC.

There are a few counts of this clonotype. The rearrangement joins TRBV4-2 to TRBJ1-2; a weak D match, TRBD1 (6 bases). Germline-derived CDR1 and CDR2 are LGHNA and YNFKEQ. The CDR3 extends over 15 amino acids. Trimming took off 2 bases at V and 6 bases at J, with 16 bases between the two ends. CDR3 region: CASSQTHRDEDGYTF. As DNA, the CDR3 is TGTGCCAGCAGCCAAACCCACAGGGATGAGGATGGCTACACCTTC.

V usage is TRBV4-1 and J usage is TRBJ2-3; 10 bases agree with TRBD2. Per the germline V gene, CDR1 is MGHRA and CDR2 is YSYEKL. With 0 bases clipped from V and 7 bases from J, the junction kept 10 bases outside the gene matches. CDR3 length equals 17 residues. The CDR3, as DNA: TGCGCCAGCAGCCAAGAGCGGCTAGCGGGGGCCGGGAATACGCAGTATTTT. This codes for CASSQERLAGAGNTQYF.

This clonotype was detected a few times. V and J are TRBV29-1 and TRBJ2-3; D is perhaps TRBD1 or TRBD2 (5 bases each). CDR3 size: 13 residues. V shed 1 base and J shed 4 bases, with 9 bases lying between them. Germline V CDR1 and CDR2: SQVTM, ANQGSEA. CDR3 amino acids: CSVEGRDADTQYF. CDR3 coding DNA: TGCAGCGTTGAAGGCAGGGACGCAGATACGCAGTATTTT.

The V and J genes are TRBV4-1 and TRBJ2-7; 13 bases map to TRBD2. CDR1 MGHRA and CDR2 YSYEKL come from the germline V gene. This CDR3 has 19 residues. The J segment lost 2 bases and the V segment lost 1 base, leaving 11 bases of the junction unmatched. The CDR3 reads CASSQGPMALAGGAYEQYF. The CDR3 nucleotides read TGCGCCAGCAGCCAAGGACCAATGGCACTAGCGGGGGGGGCCTACGAGCAGTACTTC.

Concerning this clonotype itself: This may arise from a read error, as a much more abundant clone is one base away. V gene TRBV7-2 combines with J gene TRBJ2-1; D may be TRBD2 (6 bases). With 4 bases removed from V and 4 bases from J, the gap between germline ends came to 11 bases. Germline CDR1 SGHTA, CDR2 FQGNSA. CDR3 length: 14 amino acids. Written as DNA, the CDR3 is TGTGCCAGCAGCTGGGAGGACAATTACAATGAGCAGTTCTTC. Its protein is CASSWEDNYNEQFF. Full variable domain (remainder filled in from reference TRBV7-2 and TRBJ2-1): GAGVSQSPSNKVTEKGKDVELRCDPISGHTALYWYRQSLGQGLEFLIYFQGNSAPDKSGLPSDRFSAERTGGSVSTLTIQRTQQEDSAVYLCASSWEDNYNEQFFGPGTRLTVL.

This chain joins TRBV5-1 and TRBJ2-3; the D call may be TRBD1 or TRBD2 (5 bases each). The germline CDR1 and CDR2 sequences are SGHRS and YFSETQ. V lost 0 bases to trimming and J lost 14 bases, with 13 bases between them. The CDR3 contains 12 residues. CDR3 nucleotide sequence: TGCGCCAGCAGCTTGGACCGGGGCCCGGGGTATTTT. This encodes CASSLDRGPGYF. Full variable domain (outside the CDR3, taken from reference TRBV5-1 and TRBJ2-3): KAGVTQTPRYLIKTRGQQVTLSCSPISGHRSVSWYQQTPGQGLQFLFEYFSETQRNKGNFPGRFSGRQFSNSRSEMNVSTLELGDSALYLCASSLDRGPGYFGPGTRLTVL.

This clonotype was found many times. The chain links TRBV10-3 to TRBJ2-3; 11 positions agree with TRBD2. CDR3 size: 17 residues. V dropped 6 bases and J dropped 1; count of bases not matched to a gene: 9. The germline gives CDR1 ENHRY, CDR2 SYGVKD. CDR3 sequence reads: CAIRTYLAGGGTDTQYF. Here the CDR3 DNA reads TGTGCCATCAGGACCTACCTAGCGGGGGGAGGCACAGATACGCAGTATTTT.

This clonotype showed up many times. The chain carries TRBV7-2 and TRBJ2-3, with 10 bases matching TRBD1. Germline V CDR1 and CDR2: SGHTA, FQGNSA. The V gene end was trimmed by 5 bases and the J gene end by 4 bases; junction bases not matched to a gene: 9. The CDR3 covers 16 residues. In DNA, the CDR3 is TGTGCCAGCAGCGTCGCGGACAGGGGGATGGCAGATACGCAGTATTTT. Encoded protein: CASSVADRGMADTQYF. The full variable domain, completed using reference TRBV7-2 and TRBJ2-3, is GAGVSQSPSNKVTEKGKDVELRCDPISGHTALYWYRQSLGQGLEFLIYFQGNSAPDKSGLPSDRFSAERTGGSVSTLTIQRTQQEDSAVYLCASSVADRGMADTQYFGPGTRLTVL.

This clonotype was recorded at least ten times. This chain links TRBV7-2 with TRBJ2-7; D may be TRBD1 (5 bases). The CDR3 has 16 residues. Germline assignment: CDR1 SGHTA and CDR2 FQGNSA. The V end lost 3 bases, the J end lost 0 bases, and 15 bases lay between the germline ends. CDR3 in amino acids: CASSLSDTELSYEQYF. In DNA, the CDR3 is TGTGCCAGCAGCTTGTCGGACACAGAGCTCTCCTACGAGCAGTACTTC.

The CDR3 loop is CSAVPGQGARGDEQFF. The CDR3 DNA reads TGCAGCGCCGTCCCGGGACAGGGGGCGAGGGGCGATGAGCAGTTCTTC. This chain uses TRBV29-1 with TRBJ2-1, with 12 bases aligning to TRBD1. V dropped 7 bases and J dropped 8; count of bases not matched to a gene: 15. CDR1 is SQVTM, CDR2 ANQGSEA, per germline. This CDR3 spans 16 amino acids.

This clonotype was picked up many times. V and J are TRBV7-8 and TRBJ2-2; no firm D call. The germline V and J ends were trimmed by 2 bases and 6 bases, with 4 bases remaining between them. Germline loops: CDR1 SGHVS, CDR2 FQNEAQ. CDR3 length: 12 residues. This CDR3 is CASSLSPGELFF. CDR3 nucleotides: TGTGCCAGCAGCTTATCCCCCGGGGAGCTGTTTTTT.

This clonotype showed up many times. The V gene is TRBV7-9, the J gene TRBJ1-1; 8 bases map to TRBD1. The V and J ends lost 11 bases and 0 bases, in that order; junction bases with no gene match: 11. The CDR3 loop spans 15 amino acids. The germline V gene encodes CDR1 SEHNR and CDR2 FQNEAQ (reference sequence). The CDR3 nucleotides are TGTGCCCCCGGGACAGGCCAATCTTTGAACACTGAAGCTTTCTTT. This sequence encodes CAPGTGQSLNTEAFF.

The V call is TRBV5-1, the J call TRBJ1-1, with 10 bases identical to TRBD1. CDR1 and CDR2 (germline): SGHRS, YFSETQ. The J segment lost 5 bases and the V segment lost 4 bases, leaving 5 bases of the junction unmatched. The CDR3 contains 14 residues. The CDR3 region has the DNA TGCGCCAGCAGCCCAGGGACAGGGGAAACTGAAGCTTTCTTT. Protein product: CASSPGTGETEAFF.

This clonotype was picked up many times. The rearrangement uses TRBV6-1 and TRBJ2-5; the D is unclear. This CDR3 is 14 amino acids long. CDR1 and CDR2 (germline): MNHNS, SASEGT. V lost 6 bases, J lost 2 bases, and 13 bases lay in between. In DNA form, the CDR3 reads TGTGCCAGCAGCTCGACTTGGGTACAAGAGACCCAGTACTTC. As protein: CASSSTWVQETQYF.

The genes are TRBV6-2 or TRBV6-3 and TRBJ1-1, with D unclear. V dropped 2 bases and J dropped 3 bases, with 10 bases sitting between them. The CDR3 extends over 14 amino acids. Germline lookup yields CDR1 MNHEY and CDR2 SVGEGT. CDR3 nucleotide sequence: TGTGCCAGCAGTTACCCCCATGGGCACACTGAAGCTTTCTTT. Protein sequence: CASSYPHGHTEAFF.

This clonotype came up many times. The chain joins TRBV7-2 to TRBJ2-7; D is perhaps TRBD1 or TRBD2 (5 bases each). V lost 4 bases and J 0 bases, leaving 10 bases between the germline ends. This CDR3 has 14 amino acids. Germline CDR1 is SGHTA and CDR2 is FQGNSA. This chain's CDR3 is CASSYPGTSYEQYF. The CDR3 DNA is TGTGCCAGCAGCTATCCCGGGACCTCCTACGAGCAGTACTTC.